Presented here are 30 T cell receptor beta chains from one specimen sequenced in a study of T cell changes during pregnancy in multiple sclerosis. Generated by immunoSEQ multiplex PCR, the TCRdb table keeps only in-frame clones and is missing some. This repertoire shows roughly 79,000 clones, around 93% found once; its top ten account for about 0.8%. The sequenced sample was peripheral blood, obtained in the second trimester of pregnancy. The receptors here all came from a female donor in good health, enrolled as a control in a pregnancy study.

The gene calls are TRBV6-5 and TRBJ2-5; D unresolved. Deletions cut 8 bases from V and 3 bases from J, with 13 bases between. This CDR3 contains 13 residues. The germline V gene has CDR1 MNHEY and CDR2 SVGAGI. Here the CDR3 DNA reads TGTGCCAGCGGCAACGTCAATAAAGAGACCCAGTACTTC. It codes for CASGNVNKETQYF.

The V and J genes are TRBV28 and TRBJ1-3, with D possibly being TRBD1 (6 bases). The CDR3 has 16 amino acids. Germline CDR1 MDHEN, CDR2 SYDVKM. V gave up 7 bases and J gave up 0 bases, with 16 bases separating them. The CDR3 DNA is TGTGCCAGCACTCAAGTGGGACACTCCTCTGGAAACACCATATATTTT. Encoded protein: CASTQVGHSSGNTIYF. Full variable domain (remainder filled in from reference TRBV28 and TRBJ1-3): DVKVTQSSRYLVKRTGEKVFLECVQDMDHENMFWYRQDPGLGLRLIYFSYDVKMKEKGDIPEGYSVSREKKERFSLILESASTNQTSMYLCASTQVGHSSGNTIYFGEGSWLTVV.

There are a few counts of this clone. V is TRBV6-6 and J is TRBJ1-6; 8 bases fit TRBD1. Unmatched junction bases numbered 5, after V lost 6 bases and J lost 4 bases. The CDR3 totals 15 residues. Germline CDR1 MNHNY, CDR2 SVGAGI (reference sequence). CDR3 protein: CASRDGQGYNSPLHF. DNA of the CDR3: TGTGCCAGCAGGGACGGACAGGGATATAATTCACCCCTCCACTTT.

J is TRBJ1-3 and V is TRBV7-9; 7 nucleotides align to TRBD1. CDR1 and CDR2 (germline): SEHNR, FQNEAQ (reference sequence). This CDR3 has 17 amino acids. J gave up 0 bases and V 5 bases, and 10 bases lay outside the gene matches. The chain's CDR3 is CASSDRTGTLSGNTIYF. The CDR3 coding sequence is TGTGCCAGCAGCGACCGGACAGGAACACTCTCTGGAAACACCATATATTTT. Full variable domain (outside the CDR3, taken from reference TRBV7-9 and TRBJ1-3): DTGVSQNPRHKITKRGQNVTFRCDPISEHNRLYWYRQTLGQGPEFLTYFQNEAQLEKSRLLSDRFSAERPKGSFSTLEIQRTEQGDSAMYLCASSDRTGTLSGNTIYFGEGSWLTVV.

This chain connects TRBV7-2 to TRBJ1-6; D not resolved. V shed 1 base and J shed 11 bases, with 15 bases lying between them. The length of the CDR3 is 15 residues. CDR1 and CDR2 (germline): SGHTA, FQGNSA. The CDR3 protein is CASSLGLPEPTPLHF. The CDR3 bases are TGTGCCAGCAGCTTAGGACTTCCCGAGCCGACACCCCTCCACTTT.

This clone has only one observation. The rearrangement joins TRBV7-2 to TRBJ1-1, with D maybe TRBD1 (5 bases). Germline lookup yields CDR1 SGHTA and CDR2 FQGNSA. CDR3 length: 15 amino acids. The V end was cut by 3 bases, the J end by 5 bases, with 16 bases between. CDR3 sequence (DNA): TGTGCCAGCAGCTTGGGACGGACCGGGAGGACTGAAGCTTTCTTT. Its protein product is CASSLGRTGRTEAFF. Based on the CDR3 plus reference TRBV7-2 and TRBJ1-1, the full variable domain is GAGVSQSPSNKVTEKGKDVELRCDPISGHTALYWYRQSLGQGLEFLIYFQGNSAPDKSGLPSDRFSAERTGGSVSTLTIQRTQQEDSAVYLCASSLGRTGRTEAFFGQGTRLTVV.

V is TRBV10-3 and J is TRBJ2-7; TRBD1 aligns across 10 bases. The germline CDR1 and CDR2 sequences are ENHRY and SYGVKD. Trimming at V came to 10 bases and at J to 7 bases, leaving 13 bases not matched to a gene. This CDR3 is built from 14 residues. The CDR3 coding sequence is TGTGCCACCCGGAAGACAGGGGGCGTATGGGAGCAGTACTTC. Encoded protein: CATRKTGGVWEQYF.

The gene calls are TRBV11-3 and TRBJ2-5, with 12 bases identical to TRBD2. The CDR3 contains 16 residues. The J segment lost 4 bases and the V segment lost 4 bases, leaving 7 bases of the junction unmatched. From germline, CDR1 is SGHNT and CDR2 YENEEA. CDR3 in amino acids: CASSYGLAGQGETQYF. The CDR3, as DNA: TGTGCCAGCAGCTACGGACTAGCGGGGCAAGGAGAGACCCAGTACTTC.

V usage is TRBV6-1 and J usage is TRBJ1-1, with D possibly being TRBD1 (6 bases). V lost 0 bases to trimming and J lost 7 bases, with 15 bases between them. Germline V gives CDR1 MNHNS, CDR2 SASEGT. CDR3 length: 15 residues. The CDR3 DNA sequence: TGTGCCAGCAGTGAAGCGCGGGGGGCCGTGGGTGAAGCTTTCTTT. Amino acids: CASSEARGAVGEAFF.

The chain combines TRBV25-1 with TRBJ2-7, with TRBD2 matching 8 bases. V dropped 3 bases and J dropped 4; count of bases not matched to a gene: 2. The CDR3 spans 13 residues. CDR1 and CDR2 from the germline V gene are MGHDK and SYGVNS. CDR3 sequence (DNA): TGTGCCAGCAGTGAGATAGCGGGATACGAGCAGTACTTC. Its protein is CASSEIAGYEQYF.

This CDR3 is CASSGGGLNTGELFF. CDR3 nucleotide sequence: TGTGCCAGCAGCGGAGGGGGCTTGAACACCGGGGAGCTGTTTTTT. J is TRBJ2-2 and V is TRBV9; 7 bases agree with TRBD1. The CDR3 spans 15 residues. V lost 3 bases to trimming and J lost 1 base; unmatched junction nucleotides: 3. The germline V gene has CDR1 SGDLS and CDR2 YYNGEE.

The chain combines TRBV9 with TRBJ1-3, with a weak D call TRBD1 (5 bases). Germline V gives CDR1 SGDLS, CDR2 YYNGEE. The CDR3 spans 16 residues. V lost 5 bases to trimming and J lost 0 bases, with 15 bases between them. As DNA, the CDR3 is TGTGCCAGCAGGGGGGGAGGGCAAAACTCTGGAAACACCATATATTTT. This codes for CASRGGGQNSGNTIYF. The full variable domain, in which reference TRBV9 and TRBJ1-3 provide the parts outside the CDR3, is DSGVTQTPKHLITATGQRVTLRCSPRSGDLSVYWYQQSLDQGLQFLIQYYNGEERAKGNILERFSAQQFPDLHSELNLSSLELGDSALYFCASRGGGQNSGNTIYFGEGSWLTVV.

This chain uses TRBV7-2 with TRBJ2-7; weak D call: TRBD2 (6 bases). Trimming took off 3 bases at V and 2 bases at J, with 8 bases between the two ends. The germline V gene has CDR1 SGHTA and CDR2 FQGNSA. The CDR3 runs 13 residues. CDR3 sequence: CASSLTGAYEQYF. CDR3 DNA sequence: TGTGCCAGCAGCTTGACGGGAGCCTACGAGCAGTACTTC.

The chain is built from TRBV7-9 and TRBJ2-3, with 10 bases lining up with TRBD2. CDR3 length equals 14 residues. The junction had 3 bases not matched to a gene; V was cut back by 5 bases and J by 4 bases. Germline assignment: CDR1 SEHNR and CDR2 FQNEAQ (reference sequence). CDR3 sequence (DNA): TGTGCCAGCAGCGTAAGCGGGGGGGCAGATACGCAGTATTTT. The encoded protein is CASSVSGGADTQYF.

Here the CDR3 reads CASSLSGQGSYGYTF. The DNA of the CDR3 is TGCGCCAGCAGCTTGTCTGGACAGGGAAGCTATGGCTACACCTTC. The gene calls are TRBV5-1 and TRBJ1-2, with TRBD1 matching 8 bases. The CDR3 length is 15 residues. The trim removed 1 base at V and 4 bases at J, leaving 6 bases unmatched. The germline V gene encodes CDR1 SGHRS and CDR2 YFSETQ.

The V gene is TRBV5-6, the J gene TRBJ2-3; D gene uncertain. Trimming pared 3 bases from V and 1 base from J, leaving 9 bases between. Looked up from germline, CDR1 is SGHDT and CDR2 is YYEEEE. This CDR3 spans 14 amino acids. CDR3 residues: CASSSNFGTDTQYF. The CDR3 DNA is TGTGCCAGCAGCTCTAACTTTGGCACAGATACGCAGTATTTT.

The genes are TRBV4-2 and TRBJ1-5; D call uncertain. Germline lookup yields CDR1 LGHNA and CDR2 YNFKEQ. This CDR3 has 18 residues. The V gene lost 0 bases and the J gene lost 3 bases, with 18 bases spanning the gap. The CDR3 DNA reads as TGTGCCAGCAGCCAAGATGGAAGACAATCAGGTTACAATCAGCCCCAGCATTTT. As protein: CASSQDGRQSGYNQPQHF.

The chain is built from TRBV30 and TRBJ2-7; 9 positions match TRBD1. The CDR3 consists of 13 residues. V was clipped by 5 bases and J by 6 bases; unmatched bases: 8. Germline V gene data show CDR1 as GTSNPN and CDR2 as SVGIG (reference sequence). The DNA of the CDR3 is TGTGCCTGGGGGAAGGACAGGGGTCTCGAGCAGTACTTC. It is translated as CAWGKDRGLEQYF.

CDR3 nucleotides: TGCGCCAGCAGCCCCGTCCGGGGGGGAGACAATGAGCAGTTCTTC. Translated: CASSPVRGGDNEQFF. The chain employs TRBV5-1 and TRBJ2-1; TRBD2 matches 8 bases. V gave up 4 bases and J gave up 5 bases; unmatched junction bases: 8. This CDR3 region has 15 residues. Germline V gene lookup returns CDR1 SGHRS and CDR2 YFSETQ.

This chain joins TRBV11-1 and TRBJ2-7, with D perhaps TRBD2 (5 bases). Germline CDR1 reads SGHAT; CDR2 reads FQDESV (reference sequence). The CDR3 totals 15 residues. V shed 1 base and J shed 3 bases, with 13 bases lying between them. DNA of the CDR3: TGTGCCAGCAGCTTAGGAGTCAGCGGAAACTACGAGCAGTACTTC. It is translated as CASSLGVSGNYEQYF.

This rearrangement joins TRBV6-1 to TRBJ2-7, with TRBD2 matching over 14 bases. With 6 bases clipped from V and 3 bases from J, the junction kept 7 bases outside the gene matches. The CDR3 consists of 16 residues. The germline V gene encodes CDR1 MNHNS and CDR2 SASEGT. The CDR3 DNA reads TGTGCCAGCAGCGAAAGGACTAGCGGGGGGATCTACGAGCAGTACTTC. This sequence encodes CASSERTSGGIYEQYF.

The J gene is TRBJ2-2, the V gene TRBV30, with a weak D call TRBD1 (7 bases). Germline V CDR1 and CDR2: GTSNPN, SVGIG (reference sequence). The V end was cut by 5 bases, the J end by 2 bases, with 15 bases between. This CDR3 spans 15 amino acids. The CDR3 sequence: CAWLQGRLNTGELFF. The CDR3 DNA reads TGTGCCTGGCTACAGGGGAGGCTCAACACCGGGGAGCTGTTTTTT.

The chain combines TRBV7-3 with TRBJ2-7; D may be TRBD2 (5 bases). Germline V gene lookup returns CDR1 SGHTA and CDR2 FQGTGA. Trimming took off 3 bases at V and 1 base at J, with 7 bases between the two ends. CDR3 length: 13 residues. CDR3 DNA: TGTGCCAGCAGCTTTACGGGATCCTACGAGCAGTACTTC. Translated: CASSFTGSYEQYF.

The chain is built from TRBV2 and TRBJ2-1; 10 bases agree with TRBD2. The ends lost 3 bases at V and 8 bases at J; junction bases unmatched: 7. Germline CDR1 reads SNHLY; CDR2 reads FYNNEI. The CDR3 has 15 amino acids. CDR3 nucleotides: TGTGCCAGCAGTGAGGAGCGGGGGGGCCGGGATGAGCAGTTCTTC. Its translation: CASSEERGGRDEQFF.

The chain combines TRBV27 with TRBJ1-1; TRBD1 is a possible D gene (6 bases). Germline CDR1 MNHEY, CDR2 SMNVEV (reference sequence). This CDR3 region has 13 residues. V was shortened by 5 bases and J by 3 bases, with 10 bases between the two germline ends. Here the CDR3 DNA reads TGTGCCAGCAGTCTACCAGGGGACACTGAAGCTTTCTTT. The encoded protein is CASSLPGDTEAFF.

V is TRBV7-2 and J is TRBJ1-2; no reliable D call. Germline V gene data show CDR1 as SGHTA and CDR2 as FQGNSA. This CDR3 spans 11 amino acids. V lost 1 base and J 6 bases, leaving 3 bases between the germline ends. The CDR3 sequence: CASSLEHGYTF. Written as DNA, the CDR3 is TGTGCCAGCAGCTTAGAGCATGGCTACACCTTC.

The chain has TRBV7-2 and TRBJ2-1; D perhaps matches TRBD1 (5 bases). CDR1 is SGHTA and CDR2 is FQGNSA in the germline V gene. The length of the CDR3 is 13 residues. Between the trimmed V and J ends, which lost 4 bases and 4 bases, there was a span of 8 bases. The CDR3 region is CASSSRQYNEQFF. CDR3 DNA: TGTGCCAGCAGCTCCAGACAGTACAATGAGCAGTTCTTC.

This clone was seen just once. The DNA of the CDR3 is TGTGCCAGCAGCGGCCGGGAGGCGGATTCACCCCTCCACTTT. As protein: CASSGREADSPLHF. The rearrangement joins TRBV9 to TRBJ1-6; D remains unclear. The CDR3 loop spans 14 amino acids. CDR1 is SGDLS and CDR2 is YYNGEE in the germline V gene. V dropped 3 bases and J dropped 8 bases, with 12 bases sitting between them.

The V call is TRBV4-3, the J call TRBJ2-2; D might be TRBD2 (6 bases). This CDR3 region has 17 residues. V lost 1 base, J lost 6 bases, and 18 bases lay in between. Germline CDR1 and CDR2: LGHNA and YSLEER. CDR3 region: CASSQVAGEAGPGELFF. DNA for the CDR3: TGCGCCAGCAGCCAAGTCGCTGGGGAAGCGGGTCCCGGGGAGCTGTTTTTT.

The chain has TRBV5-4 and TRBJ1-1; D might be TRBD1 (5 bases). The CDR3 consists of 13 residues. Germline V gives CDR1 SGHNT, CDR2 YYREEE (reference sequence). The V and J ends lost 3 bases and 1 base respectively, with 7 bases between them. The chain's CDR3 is CASSYTGNTEAFF. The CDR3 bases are TGTGCCAGCAGCTATACAGGGAACACTGAAGCTTTCTTT.